This is a list of T cell receptor beta chains from one sample in a study of blood T cell repertoires in COVID-19. Only in-frame clones appear in the TCRdb table, and some are missing; sequencing was by immunoSEQ multiplex PCR. This sample has some 38,000 clones, with just under 75% found just once. The material sequenced was peripheral blood. These TCRs come from a man in his 70s with COVID-19, enrolled during active disease. Each CDR3 is given with its conserved first and last residue. A D gene is named only where the DNA matches it firmly. Some rows mark clone size as missing; the rest say once, few, many or name a class of expanded clone.

j_gene | v_gene | d_gene | abundance | CDR3aa | CDR3nt
TRBJ2-1 | TRBV19 | - | - | CASSIIGEGRNEQFF | TGTGCCAGTAGTATAATAGGGGAAGGGAGGAATGAGCAGTTCTTC
TRBJ2-7 | TRBV28 | TRBD1 | - | CASSYNRGREQYF | TGTGCCAGCAGTTATAACAGGGGGAGGGAGCAGTACTTC
TRBJ2-3 | TRBV27 | - | - | CASSSPSTDTQYF | TGTGCCAGCAGTAGCCCAAGCACAGATACGCAGTATTTT
TRBJ2-7 | TRBV9 | - | - | CASSPRVGGYEQYF | TGTGCCAGCAGCCCTCGGGTAGGGGGCTACGAGCAGTACTTC
TRBJ1-2 | TRBV5-1 | TRBD1 | - | CASSLGDRDYGYTF | TGCGCCAGCAGCTTGGGAGACAGGGACTATGGCTACACCTTC
TRBJ2-2 | TRBV18 | - | - | CASSPPGRENTGELFF | TGTGCCAGCTCACCCCCTGGCCGGGAGAACACCGGGGAGCTGTTTTTT
TRBJ1-3 | TRBV28 | - | few | CASSVLNSGNTIYF | TGTGCCAGCAGTGTACTTAACTCTGGAAACACCATATATTTT
TRBJ2-6 | TRBV28 | - | - | CASSLSSGANVLTF | TGTGCCAGCAGTTTGAGTTCTGGGGCCAACGTCCTGACTTTC
TRBJ1-2 | TRBV6-5 | - | - | CAIYNRVVHGYTF | TGTGCCATTTACAACAGGGTAGTACATGGCTACACCTTC
TRBJ2-7 | TRBV3-1/TRBV3-2 | TRBD2 | - | CASSLTSGGRSEQYF | TGTGCCAGCAGCCTCACTAGCGGGGGGAGGAGCGAGCAGTACTTC
TRBJ2-7 | TRBV18 | TRBD2 | - | CASSLLGGTYEQYF | TGTGCCAGCTCACTTCTCGGGGGGACCTACGAGCAGTACTTC
TRBJ2-4 | TRBV6-2/TRBV6-3 | - | - | CASSLQGNIQYF | TGTGCCAGCAGCCTTCAGGGAAACATTCAGTACTTC
TRBJ1-6 | TRBV7-2 | - | - | CASSPTVARRNSPLHF | TGTGCCAGCAGCCCGACGGTGGCACGGCGGAATTCACCCCTCCACTTT
TRBJ2-7 | TRBV7-2 | - | - | CASRPTGSLEQYF | TGTGCCAGCAGACCAACAGGGTCCCTCGAGCAGTACTTC
TRBJ1-4 | TRBV18 | - | - | CASSPTGSNEKLFF | TGTGCCAGCTCACCCACAGGGTCTAATGAAAAACTGTTTTTT
TRBJ1-4 | TRBV5-1 | TRBD1 | - | CASSLGDRDIEKLFF | TGCGCCAGCAGCTTGGGCGACAGGGACATTGAAAAACTGTTTTTT
TRBJ1-1 | TRBV5-1 | TRBD1 | - | CASSRGQGDTEAFF | TGCGCCAGCAGCCGGGGACAGGGAGACACTGAAGCTTTCTTT
TRBJ2-7 | TRBV2 | - | - | CASSDRDSYEQYF | TGTGCCAGCAGTGACAGGGACTCCTACGAGCAGTACTTC
TRBJ1-1 | TRBV7-8 | - | - | CASRSGAKANAEAFF | TGTGCCAGCAGATCAGGGGCAAAGGCTAACGCTGAAGCTTTCTTT
TRBJ1-2 | TRBV29-1 | - | - | CSAWQGFGYGYTF | TGCAGCGCTTGGCAGGGATTCGGCTATGGCTACACCTTC
TRBJ2-7 | TRBV15 | - | - | CATREKGVHEQYF | TGTGCCACCAGAGAAAAAGGGGTCCACGAGCAGTACTTC
TRBJ1-1 | TRBV5-5 | - | - | CASSLDRNTEAFF | TGTGCCAGCAGCCTGGACAGGAACACTGAAGCTTTCTTT
TRBJ2-7 | TRBV10-3 | TRBD1 | - | CAIRPGQGFHEQYF | TGTGCCATCAGACCGGGACAGGGATTCCACGAGCAGTACTTC
TRBJ2-1 | TRBV7-2 | - | - | CASSFRNEQFF | TGTGCCAGCAGCTTCCGGAATGAGCAGTTCTTC
TRBJ2-1 | TRBV19 | TRBD2 | few | CASSTEPRGGYNEQFF | TGTGCCAGTAGTACGGAACCCCGCGGGGGATACAATGAGCAGTTCTTC
TRBJ1-5 | TRBV30 | - | - | CAWSVRSNQPQHF | TGTGCCTGGAGTGTACGGAGCAATCAGCCCCAGCATTTT
TRBJ2-3 | TRBV9 | TRBD1 | - | CASSPRGTGGRIPDTQYF | TGTGCCAGCAGCCCCAGAGGGACAGGGGGCAGAATCCCAGATACGCAGTATTTT
TRBJ2-1 | TRBV7-2 | - | - | CASSLAGQLYNEQFF | TGTGCCAGCAGCTTGGCGGGACAGCTCTACAATGAGCAGTTCTTC
TRBJ2-2 | TRBV23-1 | TRBD1 | - | CASSQSLRDRAGTGELFF | TGCGCCAGCAGTCAATCGTTGAGGGACAGGGCGGGCACCGGGGAGCTGTTTTTT
TRBJ2-7 | TRBV7-9 | TRBD2 | - | CASTPGGGIYEQYF | TGTGCCAGCACCCCGGGGGGGGGCATCTACGAGCAGTACTTC
TRBJ1-2 | TRBV19 | - | - | CASSSGVFNGGYTF | TGTGCCAGTAGTTCAGGGGTTTTTAATGGTGGCTACACCTTC
TRBJ1-6 | TRBV2 | - | - | CASTEQLSSYNSPLHF | TGTGCCAGCACCGAACAGCTCAGCTCCTATAATTCACCCCTCCACTTT
TRBJ1-2 | TRBV5-6 | - | - | CASSAGGIYGYTF | TGTGCCAGCAGCGCGGGGGGGATCTATGGCTACACCTTC
TRBJ2-7 | TRBV18 | - | few | CASSLSMAYEQYF | TGTGCCAGCTCACTAAGCATGGCCTACGAGCAGTACTTC
TRBJ1-1 | TRBV5-8 | - | - | CASSLVLFTEAFF | TGTGCCAGCAGCCTCGTCCTTTTTACTGAAGCTTTCTTT
TRBJ2-3 | TRBV18 | - | - | CASSPSIRGASDTQYF | TGTGCCAGCTCACCATCTATTCGCGGGGCCTCGGATACGCAGTATTTT
TRBJ2-1 | TRBV24-1 | - | - | CATSDLRSDEQFF | TGTGCCACCAGTGATTTGCGTAGTGATGAGCAGTTCTTC
TRBJ1-1 | TRBV19 | TRBD1 | - | CASSTTGGLSTEAFF | TGTGCCAGTAGTACGACAGGGGGCTTGAGCACTGAAGCTTTCTTT
TRBJ1-3 | TRBV5-6 | - | - | CASSLGWSSGNTIYF | TGTGCCAGCAGCTTGGGATGGAGCTCTGGAAACACCATATATTTT
TRBJ1-5 | TRBV10-2 | - | - | CASSQAPSQPQHF | TGCGCCAGCAGCCAAGCTCCATCTCAGCCCCAGCATTTT
TRBJ2-7 | TRBV2 | TRBD2 | - | CARSSGRGEQYF | TGTGCCAGATCTAGCGGGAGAGGCGAGCAGTACTTC
TRBJ1-6 | TRBV4-1 | - | once | CASSQPEGMGDSPLHF | TGCGCCAGCAGCCAACCGGAGGGGATGGGGGATTCACCCCTCCACTTT
TRBJ2-1 | TRBV5-1 | TRBD2 | few | CASSFRLADLQNNEQFF | TGCGCCAGCAGCTTCAGACTAGCGGATCTCCAAAACAATGAGCAGTTCTTC
TRBJ2-7 | TRBV7-9 | - | - | CASSLAGGAHEQYF | TGTGCCAGCAGCTTAGCGGGGGGGGCCCACGAGCAGTACTTC
TRBJ2-7 | TRBV28 | TRBD2 | - | CASSPQRGFLYEQYF | TGTGCCAGCAGCCCCCAGCGGGGGTTTCTCTACGAGCAGTACTTC